Below are 28 T cell receptor beta chains sequenced from a single sample in a study of beta chain features in type 1 diabetes listed by TCRdb under 2018. The investigation overall reported the following: In all four CD4+ subsets, TCRB CDR3 length was moderately but significantly shorter in type 1 diabetes patients.

The library relied on the immunoSEQ multiplex PCR assay. The entire isolated RNA was reverse transcribed using the High Capacity cDNA Reverse Transcription Kit, and thus expressed TCRB transcripts were sequenced. TCRdb stores this immuneACCESS table with in-frame sequences only. Part of the clones is absent; in the studies checked, under half of the shortfall reflects unresolved V genes, and no reason is known for the rest. Recorded for this sample are about 150,000 clones; almost 8% of them occurred a single time. The biggest ten clones account for 0.5% to 0.55% of the sample. For these receptors, no antigen is known. Sequenced: central memory CD4+ T cells from blood. These receptor sequences come from a man younger than 35 with type 1 diabetes.

This clone was observed a few times. The V and J genes are TRBV5-6 and TRBJ2-2; 12 bases agree with TRBD2. The CDR3 totals 16 residues. The germline gives CDR1 SGHDT, CDR2 YYEEEE. Trimming removed 5 bases from V and 2 bases from J; junction bases left unmatched: 4. The CDR3 nucleotides are TGTGCCAGCAGTAGAGGACTAGCGGGAAACACCGGGGAGCTGTTTTTT. Its protein product is CASSRGLAGNTGELFF.

The chain uses TRBV4-2 and TRBJ2-5; weak D call: TRBD1 (6 bases). Germline assignment: CDR1 LGHNA and CDR2 YNFKEQ. This CDR3 spans 12 amino acids. Trimming shortened V by 0 bases and J by 9 bases, and 8 bases separated the two germline ends. The CDR3 DNA reads as TGTGCCAGCAGCCAAGATTGGGGGCCCCAGTACTTC. Its translation is CASSQDWGPQYF.

The chain combines TRBV4-2 with TRBJ1-4; D is unresolved. CDR1 is LGHNA, CDR2 YNFKEQ, per germline. The CDR3 is made up of 16 amino acids. V lost 0 bases, J lost 0 bases, and 8 bases lay in between. The CDR3 sequence: CASSQENRATNEKLFF. The CDR3 nucleotides read TGTGCCAGCAGCCAAGAGAACCGAGCAACTAATGAAAAACTGTTTTTT.

This clone was seen a few times. V is TRBV10-3 and J is TRBJ1-1, with TRBD1 as a possible D gene (6 bases). This CDR3 has 13 residues. The V end was cut by 8 bases, the J end by 1 base, with 11 bases between. Germline V gives CDR1 ENHRY, CDR2 SYGVKD. The CDR3 DNA sequence: TGTGCCATCTCGGGACATGAGAACACTGAAGCTTTCTTT. This encodes CAISGHENTEAFF.

This clone was seen more than once but under ten times. Other nucleotide sequences from this sample produce the same CDR3. V usage is TRBV5-6 and J usage is TRBJ2-5, with TRBD2 as a possible D gene (6 bases). CDR1 and CDR2 from the germline V gene are SGHDT and YYEEEE. Trimming took 1 base from V and 5 from J, leaving 12 bases between them. This CDR3 is 14 amino acids long. CDR3: CASSLPGGGETQYF. Here the CDR3 DNA reads TGTGCCAGCAGCTTGCCAGGAGGAGGGGAGACCCAGTACTTC.

The V and J genes are TRBV5-4 and TRBJ1-1, with 11 positions matching TRBD1. The length of the CDR3 is 14 residues. Germline assignment: CDR1 SGHNT and CDR2 YYREEE (reference sequence). After removal of 5 bases from V and 6 bases from J, the junction contained 6 bases not matched to a gene. CDR3 coding DNA: TGTGCCAGCAGGGGGGACAGGGGGGGCTCTGAAGCTTTCTTT. It encodes CASRGDRGGSEAFF.

The chain recombines TRBV7-2 with TRBJ2-1; D is ambiguous. Trimming took off 5 bases at V and 0 bases at J, with 14 bases between the two ends. The CDR3 loop spans 16 amino acids. Germline lookup yields CDR1 SGHTA and CDR2 FQGNSA. The CDR3 DNA reads as TGTGCCAGCAGCGAAAAGTCGGGTAGCTCCTACAATGAGCAGTTCTTC. The encoded protein is CASSEKSGSSYNEQFF.

The sample holds a few counts of this clone. V and J are TRBV9 and TRBJ2-3, with D possibly being TRBD2 (6 bases). V was cut by 0 bases and J by 5 bases, with 16 bases left in between. The CDR3 runs to 16 residues. CDR1 is SGDLS, CDR2 YYNGEE, per germline. The CDR3: CASSVGRGVGGDTQYF. The CDR3, as DNA: TGTGCCAGCAGCGTAGGACGCGGGGTTGGGGGAGATACGCAGTATTTT.

This clone was counted a few times. The chain links TRBV4-3 to TRBJ1-5, with 11 bases that match TRBD1. The germline V gene has CDR1 LGHNA and CDR2 YSLEER. The V segment lost 4 bases and the J segment 6 bases; nucleotides outside the gene matches: 14. The CDR3 consists of 18 residues. The CDR3 region is CASSPTLGQGADGQPQHF. The DNA for the CDR3 is TGCGCCAGCAGCCCCACTCTAGGACAGGGGGCGGATGGTCAGCCCCAGCATTTT.

This chain joins TRBV11-2 and TRBJ1-2; TRBD1 might be the D (5 bases). V dropped 5 bases and J dropped 4 bases, with 11 bases sitting between them. The CDR3 runs to 13 residues. Germline lookup yields CDR1 SGHAT and CDR2 FQNNGV. The CDR3 region is CASSQGLSYGYTF. The CDR3 bases are TGTGCCAGCAGCCAGGGACTTTCCTATGGCTACACCTTC.

This rearrangement joins TRBV5-4 to TRBJ2-1; 10 bases agree with TRBD2. V dropped 3 bases and J dropped 8; count of bases not matched to a gene: 14. Germline loops: CDR1 SGHNT, CDR2 YYREEE (reference sequence). The CDR3 runs 17 residues. Here the CDR3 DNA reads TGTGCCAGCAGCTCGATGTCCAGCGGGAGGGATATATATGAGCAGTTCTTC. Its translation is CASSSMSSGRDIYEQFF.

The chain couples TRBV29-1 to TRBJ1-1; 8 positions match TRBD1. CDR3 length: 17 amino acids. Looked up from germline, CDR1 is SQVTM and CDR2 is ANQGSEA. After removal of 4 bases from V and 5 bases from J, the junction contained 18 bases not matched to a gene. Here the CDR3 DNA reads TGCAGCGTTGCTTCTAGTGTGGCAGGGGGCGCCGGGACTGAAGCTTTCTTT. Translated, it gives CSVASSVAGGAGTEAFF.

This clone was counted only a few times. This chain joins TRBV28 and TRBJ2-6; possibly TRBD1 for D (6 bases). The CDR3 consists of 20 residues. Germline V gene data show CDR1 as MDHEN and CDR2 as SYDVKM. Between the trimmed V and J ends, which lost 5 bases and 0 bases, there was a span of 23 bases. The CDR3 nucleotides are TGTGCCAGCAGTGGAACCGGGACACTTGCCGGCCTCTCTGGGGCCAACGTCCTGACTTTC. Its translation is CASSGTGTLAGLSGANVLTF.

The chain links TRBV12-5 to TRBJ2-2; D call uncertain. V lost 4 bases to trimming and J lost 3 bases, with 3 bases between them. CDR3 size: 12 residues. The V gene's germline CDR1 is LGHNT and CDR2 FRNRAP. The CDR3, as DNA: TGTGCTAGTGGTTCATACACCGGGGAGCTGTTTTTT. Its protein is CASGSYTGELFF.

The chain combines TRBV5-4 with TRBJ2-3; 8 bases fit TRBD2. V lost 6 bases, J lost 4 bases, and 13 bases stayed unmatched. This CDR3 contains 16 residues. The V gene's germline CDR1 is SGHNT and CDR2 YYREEE (reference sequence). The CDR3 sequence is CASTPPGREGSDTQYF. The CDR3 DNA is TGTGCCAGCACCCCCCCTGGCCGGGAGGGCTCAGATACGCAGTATTTT.

This clone was seen a few times. The chain combines TRBV25-1 with TRBJ1-1; weak D call: TRBD1 (6 bases). The germline V gene has CDR1 MGHDK and CDR2 SYGVNS. The CDR3 has 15 amino acids. Trimming removed 4 bases at V and 0 bases at J, with 12 bases between. CDR3 nucleotides: TGTGCCAGCAGTGCGGGCAGGGGCATGAACACTGAAGCTTTCTTT. Amino acid sequence: CASSAGRGMNTEAFF. Based on the CDR3 plus reference TRBV25-1 and TRBJ1-1, the full variable domain is EADIYQTPRYLVIGTGKKITLECSQTMGHDKMYWYQQDPGMELHLIHYSYGVNSTEKGDLSSESTVSRIRTEHFPLTLESARPSHTSQYLCASSAGRGMNTEAFFGQGTRLTVV.

This chain joins TRBV7-6 and TRBJ2-5; no definite D call. The length of the CDR3 is 15 residues. V gave up 2 bases and J gave up 5 bases, with 15 bases separating them. Per germline, CDR1 SGHVS and CDR2 FNYEAQ. CDR3 in amino acids: CASSLNLVFQETQYF. The CDR3 coding sequence is TGTGCCAGCAGCTTAAACCTCGTATTCCAGGAGACCCAGTACTTC.

The genes are TRBV4-3 and TRBJ1-5; D uncertain. Between the trimmed V and J ends, which lost 8 bases and 14 bases, there was a span of 19 bases. Looked up from germline, CDR1 is LGHNA and CDR2 is YSLEER. This CDR3 spans 12 amino acids. The DNA of the CDR3 is TGCGCCAGCTCAACGCCCGGCGGGCAAGAGCATTTT. Protein: CASSTPGGQEHF.

This clone turned up a few times. The rearrangement joins TRBV9 to TRBJ2-2, with D possibly being TRBD1 (5 bases). Per germline, CDR1 SGDLS and CDR2 YYNGEE. This CDR3 has 16 amino acids. Trimming took off 0 bases at V and 1 base at J, with 10 bases between the two ends. The DNA for the CDR3 is TGTGCCAGCAGCGTAGCCGGGCAGGGGAACACCGGGGAGCTGTTTTTT. This translates into CASSVAGQGNTGELFF.

The genes are TRBV5-4 and TRBJ2-2, with TRBD2 matching 9 bases. Germline assignment: CDR1 SGHNT and CDR2 YYREEE (reference sequence). The V and J ends lost 2 bases and 4 bases, in that order; junction bases with no gene match: 6. This CDR3 has 16 residues. The CDR3 protein is CASSLGTSSLTGELFF. Written as DNA, the CDR3 is TGTGCCAGCAGCTTAGGGACTAGCTCCCTCACCGGGGAGCTGTTTTTT.

The rearrangement joins TRBV10-3 to TRBJ1-1; D is perhaps TRBD1 (5 bases). This CDR3 has 13 residues. Trimming removed 3 bases from V and 1 base from J, with 6 bases in between. From germline, CDR1 is ENHRY and CDR2 SYGVKD. CDR3 sequence (DNA): TGTGCCATCAGTGACAGGGCGAACACTGAAGCTTTCTTT. This encodes CAISDRANTEAFF.

This clone was observed a few times. The chain is built from TRBV5-6 and TRBJ1-1; 10 nucleotides line up with TRBD1. This CDR3 is 13 amino acids long. The V gene's germline CDR1 is SGHDT and CDR2 YYEEEE. V shed 3 bases and J 8 bases; nucleotides not matched to a gene: 4. CDR3 amino acids: CASSWDRGGEAFF. CDR3 nucleotide sequence: TGTGCCAGCAGCTGGGACAGGGGCGGGGAAGCTTTCTTT. The full variable domain, in which reference TRBV5-6 and TRBJ1-1 provide the parts outside the CDR3, is DAGVTQSPTHLIKTRGQQVTLRCSPKSGHDTVSWYQQALGQGPQFIFQYYEEEERQRGNFPDRFSGHQFPNYSSELNVNALLLGDSALYLCASSWDRGGEAFFGQGTRLTVV.

This sequence joins TRBV6-5 and TRBJ2-3; D is possibly TRBD1 (5 bases). V lost 8 bases to trimming and J lost 2 bases, with 11 bases between them. This CDR3 spans 13 amino acids. Germline V lookup: CDR1 MNHEY, CDR2 SVGAGI. Here the CDR3 reads CASAARVTDTQYF. The CDR3 DNA follows: TGTGCCAGCGCGGCCAGGGTCACAGATACGCAGTATTTT.

This clone occurred many times. The rearrangement joins TRBV9 to TRBJ2-2; TRBD1 is a possible D gene (5 bases). The CDR3 runs to 14 residues. The V gene's germline CDR1 is SGDLS and CDR2 YYNGEE. The V end was cut by 0 bases, the J end by 5 bases, with 8 bases between. The CDR3 loop reads CASSVEQVTGELFF. Here the CDR3 DNA reads TGTGCCAGCAGCGTAGAACAGGTTACCGGGGAGCTGTTTTTT.

The chain joins TRBV30 to TRBJ1-4, with D tentatively TRBD1 (6 bases). The CDR3 length is 12 residues. The germline V and J ends were trimmed by 1 base and 6 bases, with 6 bases remaining between them. Germline V lookup: CDR1 GTSNPN, CDR2 SVGIG (reference sequence). CDR3 sequence: CAWSGQDEKLFF. The CDR3 DNA follows: TGTGCCTGGAGTGGACAGGATGAAAAACTGTTTTTT.

The J gene is TRBJ1-4, the V gene TRBV29-1; 7 bases line up with TRBD1. V gave up 4 bases and J gave up 7 bases; unmatched junction bases: 6. The CDR3 extends over 13 amino acids. Germline lookup yields CDR1 SQVTM and CDR2 ANQGSEA. In DNA form, the CDR3 reads TGCAGCGTTGCTAGGGGGCGAGTTGAAAAACTGTTTTTT. This sequence encodes CSVARGRVEKLFF.

CDR3 residues: CASSVSTDTQYF. The CDR3 nucleotides read TGTGCCAGCAGTGTAAGCACAGATACGCAGTATTTT. This chain connects TRBV7-2 to TRBJ2-3, with D hard to call. The germline V gene encodes CDR1 SGHTA and CDR2 FQGNSA. The length of the CDR3 is 12 residues. Between the trimmed V and J ends, which lost 6 bases and 0 bases, there was a span of 4 bases.

This clone was seen a few times. Other DNA variants within this sample encode the same CDR3. This sequence joins TRBV27 and TRBJ1-5; the match to TRBD1 covers 8 bases. The CDR3 runs to 14 residues. Per germline, CDR1 MNHEY and CDR2 SMNVEV (reference sequence). The V gene end was trimmed by 6 bases and the J gene end by 6 bases; junction bases not matched to a gene: 7. The CDR3 nucleotides read TGTGCCAGCAGCCCTGACAGGGGAGGTCAGCCCCAGCATTTT. Its protein product is CASSPDRGGQPQHF.